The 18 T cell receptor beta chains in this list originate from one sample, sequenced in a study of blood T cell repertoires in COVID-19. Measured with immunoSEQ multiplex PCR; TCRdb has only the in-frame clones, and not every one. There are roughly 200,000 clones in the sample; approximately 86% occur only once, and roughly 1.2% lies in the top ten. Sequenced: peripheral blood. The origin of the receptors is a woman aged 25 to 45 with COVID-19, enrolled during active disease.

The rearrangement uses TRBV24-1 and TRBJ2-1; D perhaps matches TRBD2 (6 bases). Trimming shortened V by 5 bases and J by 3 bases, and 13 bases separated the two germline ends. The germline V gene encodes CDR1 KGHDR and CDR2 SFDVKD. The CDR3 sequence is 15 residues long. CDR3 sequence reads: CATSGAREGYNEQFF. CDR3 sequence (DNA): TGTGCCACCAGTGGGGCGCGGGAAGGCTACAATGAGCAGTTCTTC.

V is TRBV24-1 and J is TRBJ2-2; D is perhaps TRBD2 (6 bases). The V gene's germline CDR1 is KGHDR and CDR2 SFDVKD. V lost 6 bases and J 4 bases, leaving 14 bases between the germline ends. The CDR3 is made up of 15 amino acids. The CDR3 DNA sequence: TGTGCCACCAGTCCCGCAGGGCGGGGCACCGGGGAGCTGTTTTTT. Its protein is CATSPAGRGTGELFF.

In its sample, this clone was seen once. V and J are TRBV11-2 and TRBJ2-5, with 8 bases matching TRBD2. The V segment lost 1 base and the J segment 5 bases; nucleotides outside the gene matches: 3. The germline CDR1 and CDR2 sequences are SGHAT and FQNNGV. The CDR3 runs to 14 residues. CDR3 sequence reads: CASSLAGGVETQYF. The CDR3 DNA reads TGTGCCAGCAGCTTAGCGGGGGGGGTGGAGACCCAGTACTTC.

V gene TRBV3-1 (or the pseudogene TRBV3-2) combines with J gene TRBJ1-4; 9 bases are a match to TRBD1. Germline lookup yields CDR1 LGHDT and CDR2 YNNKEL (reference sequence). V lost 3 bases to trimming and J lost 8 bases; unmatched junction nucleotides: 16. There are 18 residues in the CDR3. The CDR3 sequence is CASSQGPRDRVIREKLFF. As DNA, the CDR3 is TGTGCCAGCAGCCAGGGACCCCGGGACAGGGTGATTCGGGAAAAACTGTTTTTT.

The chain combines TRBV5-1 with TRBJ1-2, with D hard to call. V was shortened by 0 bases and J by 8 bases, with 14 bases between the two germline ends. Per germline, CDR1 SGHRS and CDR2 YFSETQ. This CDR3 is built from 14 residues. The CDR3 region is CASSLEAAIGGYTF. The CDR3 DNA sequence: TGCGCCAGCAGCTTGGAAGCGGCGATTGGGGGCTACACCTTC.

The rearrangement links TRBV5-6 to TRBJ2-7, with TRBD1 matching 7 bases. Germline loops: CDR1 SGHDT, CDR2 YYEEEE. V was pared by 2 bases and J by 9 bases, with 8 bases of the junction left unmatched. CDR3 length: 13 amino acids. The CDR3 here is CASSLRQGSAQYF. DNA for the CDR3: TGTGCCAGCAGCTTAAGACAGGGAAGTGCGCAGTACTTC.

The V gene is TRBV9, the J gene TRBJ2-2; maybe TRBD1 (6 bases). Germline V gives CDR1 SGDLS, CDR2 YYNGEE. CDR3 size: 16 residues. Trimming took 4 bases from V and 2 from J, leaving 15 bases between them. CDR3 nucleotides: TGTGCCAGCAGCTTCTTCGGACAGCATAACACCGGGGAGCTGTTTTTT. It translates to CASSFFGQHNTGELFF.

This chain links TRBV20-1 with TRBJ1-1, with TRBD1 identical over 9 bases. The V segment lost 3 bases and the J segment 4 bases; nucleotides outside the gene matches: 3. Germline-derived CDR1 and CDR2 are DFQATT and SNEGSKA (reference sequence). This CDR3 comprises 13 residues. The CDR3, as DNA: TGCAGTGCTAGTGGACAGGGGACCACTGAAGCTTTCTTT. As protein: CSASGQGTTEAFF.

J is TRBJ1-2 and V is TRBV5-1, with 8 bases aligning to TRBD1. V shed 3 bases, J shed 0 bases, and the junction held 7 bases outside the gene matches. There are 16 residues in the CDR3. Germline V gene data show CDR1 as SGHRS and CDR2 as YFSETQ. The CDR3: CASSSAGQGPNYGYTF. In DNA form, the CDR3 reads TGCGCCAGCAGCTCTGCTGGACAGGGTCCTAACTATGGCTACACCTTC.

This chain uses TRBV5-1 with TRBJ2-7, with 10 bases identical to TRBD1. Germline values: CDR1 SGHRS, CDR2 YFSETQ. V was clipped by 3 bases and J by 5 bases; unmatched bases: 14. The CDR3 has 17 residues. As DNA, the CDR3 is TGCGCCAGCAGCTCGGGACAGGGGAGCGTAGTTATCCACGAGCAGTACTTC. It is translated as CASSSGQGSVVIHEQYF.

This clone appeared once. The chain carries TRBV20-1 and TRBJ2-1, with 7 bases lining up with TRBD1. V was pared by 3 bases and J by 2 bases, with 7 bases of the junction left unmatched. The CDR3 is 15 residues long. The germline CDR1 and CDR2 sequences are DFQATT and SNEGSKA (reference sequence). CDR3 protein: CSASEGASAYNEQFF. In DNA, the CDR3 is TGCAGTGCTAGTGAGGGGGCGAGCGCCTACAATGAGCAGTTCTTC.

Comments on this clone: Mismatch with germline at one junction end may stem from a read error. CDR3 bases: TGTGCCAGCAGCTTAACTCCCTCTGGGGCCAACGTCTTGACTTTC. It encodes CASSLTPSGANVLTF. The rearrangement links TRBV7-3 to TRBJ2-6; D may be TRBD1 (5 bases). There are 15 residues in the CDR3. Germline V lookup: CDR1 SGHTA, CDR2 FQGTGA. Together with reference TRBV7-3 and TRBJ2-6, the CDR3 gives the full variable domain: GAGVSQTPSNKVTEKGKYVELRCDPISGHTALYWYRQSLGQGPEFLIYFQGTGAADDSGLPNDRFFAVRPEGSVSTLKIQRTERGDSAVYLCASSLTPSGANVLTFGAGSRLTVL.

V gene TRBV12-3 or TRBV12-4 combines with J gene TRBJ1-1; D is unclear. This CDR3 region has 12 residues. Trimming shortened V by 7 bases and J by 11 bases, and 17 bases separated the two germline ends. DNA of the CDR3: TGTGCCAGCACCCCGGGAGCCAGCGAGGCTTTCTTT. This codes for CASTPGASEAFF.

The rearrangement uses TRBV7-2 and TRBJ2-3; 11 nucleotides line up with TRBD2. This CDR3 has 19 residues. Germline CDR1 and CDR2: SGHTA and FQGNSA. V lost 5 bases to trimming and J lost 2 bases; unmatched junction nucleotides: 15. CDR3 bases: TGTGCCAGCAGCAAAAGATCAGGGCTAGCGGGGGGAACCACAGATACGCAGTATTTT. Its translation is CASSKRSGLAGGTTDTQYF.

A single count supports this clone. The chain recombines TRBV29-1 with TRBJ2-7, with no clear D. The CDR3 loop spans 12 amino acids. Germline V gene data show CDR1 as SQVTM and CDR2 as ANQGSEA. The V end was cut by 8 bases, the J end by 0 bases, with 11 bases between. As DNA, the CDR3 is TGCAGCATTAGACGGAGCTCCTACGAGCAGTACTTC. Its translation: CSIRRSSYEQYF.

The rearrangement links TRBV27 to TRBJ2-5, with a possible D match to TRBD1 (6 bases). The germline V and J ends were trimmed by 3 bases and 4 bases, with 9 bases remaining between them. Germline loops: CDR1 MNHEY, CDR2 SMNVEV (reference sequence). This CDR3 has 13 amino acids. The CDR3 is CASSLGAGETQYF. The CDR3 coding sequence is TGTGCCAGCAGTTTGGGGGCGGGAGAGACCCAGTACTTC.

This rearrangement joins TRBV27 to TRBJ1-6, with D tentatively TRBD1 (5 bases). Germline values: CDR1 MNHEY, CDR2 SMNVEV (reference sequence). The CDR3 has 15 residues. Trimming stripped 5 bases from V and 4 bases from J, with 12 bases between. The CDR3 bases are TGTGCCAGCAGTCCCCGACAGACTTATAATTCACCCCTCCACTTT. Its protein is CASSPRQTYNSPLHF.

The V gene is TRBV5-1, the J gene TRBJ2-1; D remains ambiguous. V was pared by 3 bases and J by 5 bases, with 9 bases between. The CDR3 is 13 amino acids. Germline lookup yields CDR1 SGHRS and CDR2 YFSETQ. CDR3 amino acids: CASSWSSDNEQFF. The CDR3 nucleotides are TGCGCCAGCAGCTGGAGCAGTGACAATGAGCAGTTCTTC.